This T cell receptor (beta chain) was retrieved from a study of pediatric ulcerative colitis. Study findings and constraints: No controls had the two rectal clonotypes shared by ulcerative colitis patients.

Measured with immunoSEQ multiplex PCR; TCRdb has only the in-frame clones, and not every one. The sample lists around 34,000 clones, approximately 78% seen once, with 1.1% in the top ten. CDR3 length: 16 residues. V shed 0 bases, J shed 5 bases, and the junction held 5 bases outside the gene matches. Germline V gives CDR1 SGHRS, CDR2 YFSETQ. Rectal tissue came from one to two pinch biopsies taken at colonoscopy. Points on this clone: No antigen is known for it.

The clonotype originates from a boy younger than 18 with mild ulcerative colitis. Sequencing input: gut tissue. J is TRBJ2-2 and V is TRBV5-1; 9 bases map to TRBD2. The CDR3 region is CASSLGRLAVTGELFF. Written as DNA, the CDR3 is TGCGCCAGCAGCTTGGGACGACTAGCGGTTACCGGGGAGCTGTTTTTT.